This is a list of T cell receptor beta chains from one sample in a study of T cell responses to AZD1222 COVID-19 vaccine. Sequencing was performed with immunoSEQ multiplex PCR; in TCRdb, only in-frame clones are kept and a portion is missing. The table has about 110,000 clones, around 84% seen once. The sample here was peripheral blood, taken on day 0 of AZD1222 vaccination. Every receptor here comes from an adult in good health. CDR3s include the opening cysteine and the closing phenylalanine or tryptophan. D genes are given only for firm matches. Clone size, where shown, is once, few, many, or a class for clones that have expanded.

>17|TRBJ1-3|TRBD1|TRBV19|.
TGTGCCAGTAGTATAGAGTGGGACAGGCACTCTGGAAACACCATATATTTT
CASSIEWDRHSGNTIYF
>16|TRBJ2-7|.|TRBV28|once
TGTGCCAGCAGTTTAATGGGCGGGGCGAGCTCCTACGAGCAGTACTTC
CASSLMGGASSYEQYF
>13|TRBJ1-1|.|TRBV5-6|.
TGTGCCAGCAGCCCGCGGCAGAGGGGTGAAGCTTTCTTT
CASSPRQRGEAFF
>19|TRBJ2-6|TRBD1|TRBV5-6|.
TGTGCCAGCAGCCTCGCGCACCGGGACAGGGGGTCAGGGGCCAACGTCCTGACTTTC
CASSLAHRDRGSGANVLTF
>13|TRBJ1-5|.|TRBV5-5|.
TGTGCCAGCAGCCCCCGGGGGGACCAGCCCCAGCATTTT
CASSPRGDQPQHF
>14|TRBJ1-6|TRBD1|TRBV7-3|.
TGTGCCAGCAGCTTGACAGGGACTAATTCACCCCTCCACTTT
CASSLTGTNSPLHF
>15|TRBJ2-7|TRBD1|TRBV7-2|.
TGTGCCAGCAGCTTTTTGGGACAGAGATCCTACGAGCAGTACTTC
CASSFLGQRSYEQYF
>16|TRBJ2-1|TRBD2|TRBV10-3|.
TGTGCCATCAGTGATAGGAGCGGGGGTTCCTACAATGAGCAGTTCTTC
CAISDRSGGSYNEQFF
>13|TRBJ1-2|.|TRBV10-3|.
TGTGCCATCAGTGAGGGCAGGGAAAGTGGCTACACCTTC
CAISEGRESGYTF
>15|TRBJ1-3|.|TRBV3-1/TRBV3-2|.
TGTGCCAGCAGCAGCCTAAGGACATCTGGAAACACCATATATTTT
CASSSLRTSGNTIYF
>13|TRBJ2-1|.|TRBV7-3|.
TGTGCCAGCAGCTTAAGCAGGGACAATGAGCAGTTCTTC
CASSLSRDNEQFF
>17|TRBJ1-6|.|TRBV5-6|.
TGTGCCAGCAGCTTGGTGGGGACCCCCCAAGTTAGTTCACCCCTCCACTTT
CASSLVGTPQVSSPLHF
>14|TRBJ1-2|.|TRBV7-2|.
TGTGCCAGCCGGGCTCGAACAAAATACTATGGCTACACCTTC
CASRARTKYYGYTF
>12|TRBJ1-1|TRBD1|TRBV28|.
TGTGCCACCGCGACAGGGCCCACTGAAGCTTTCTTT
CATATGPTEAFF
>16|TRBJ2-7|TRBD2|TRBV27|.
TGTGCCAGCAGTTCCCTTGGCGGGGGGGCCTCCTACGAGCAGTACTTC
CASSSLGGGASYEQYF
>15|TRBJ1-5|.|TRBV7-9|.
TGTGCCAGCAGCTTAGGTTGGGGGGCGCGGCAGCCCCAGCATTTT
CASSLGWGARQPQHF
>14|TRBJ2-3|.|TRBV10-2|.
TGCGCCAGCAAACCACGTCTTTCTGAGGATACGCAGTATTTT
CASKPRLSEDTQYF